The 7 T cell receptor beta chains listed next were all sequenced from one sample in a study of OX40 agonist ivuxolimab in advanced cancers. The protocol used for the library was the immunoSEQ multiplex PCR assay. This immuneACCESS table, as held by TCRdb, lists in-frame sequences with V and J called but not all clones. Of the missing ones, under half trace to an unresolved V gene in checked studies; the others have no known cause. The sample includes 55,000 to 80,000 clones, with 85% observed a single time. 2% to 2.5% of the sample goes to the ten largest clones. The specimen comprised CD4+ or CD8+ T cells sorted from blood, sampled in a trial of the OX40 agonist ivuxolimab. The source is an adult with an advanced solid tumor such as melanoma, head and neck, liver or kidney cancer.

The genes are TRBV27 and TRBJ2-3, with D possibly matching TRBD2 (5 bases). Germline loops: CDR1 MNHEY, CDR2 SMNVEV (reference sequence). The CDR3 is 13 residues long. The V gene lost 5 bases and the J gene lost 2 bases, with 8 bases spanning the gap. The CDR3, as DNA: TGTGCCAGCAGTGTGGAGGTCACAGATACGCAGTATTTT. Encoded protein: CASSVEVTDTQYF.

The CDR3 DNA reads TGTGCCAGCAGCCTTGACCCCTTTGGGAACACCATATATTTT. Translation: CASSLDPFGNTIYF. V is TRBV7-2 and J is TRBJ1-3, with D unresolved. The CDR3 consists of 14 residues. Looked up from germline, CDR1 is SGHTA and CDR2 is FQGNSA. Trimming cost V 5 bases and J 7 bases, with 15 bases left between them.

The J gene is TRBJ1-3, the V gene TRBV9; TRBD1 might be the D (5 bases). Germline values: CDR1 SGDLS, CDR2 YYNGEE. The CDR3 has 16 amino acids. V gave up 0 bases and J gave up 3 bases, with 13 bases separating them. The CDR3 protein is CASSVERGAGGNTIYF. The DNA for the CDR3 is TGTGCCAGCAGCGTAGAGCGAGGGGCGGGTGGAAACACCATATATTTT.

The rearrangement uses TRBV5-4 and TRBJ2-2, with TRBD2 matching over 11 bases. Per germline, CDR1 SGHNT and CDR2 YYREEE (reference sequence). The CDR3 has 17 residues. Germline trimming cut 0 bases from V and 6 bases from J; bases unmatched to any gene: 7. The CDR3 DNA follows: TGTGCCAGCAGCTTGGCCGGAGGGACTAGCGGATCCGGGGAGCTGTTTTTT. It yields the protein CASSLAGGTSGSGELFF.

J is TRBJ1-2 and V is TRBV29-1, with 7 bases that match TRBD1. Germline CDR1 SQVTM, CDR2 ANQGSEA. The trim removed 4 bases at V and 4 bases at J, leaving 3 bases unmatched. The CDR3 runs to 12 residues. The CDR3 is CSVVDRVYGYTF. DNA of the CDR3: TGCAGCGTTGTCGACAGGGTCTATGGCTACACCTTC.

V gene TRBV14 combines with J gene TRBJ2-7, with no clear D. Trimming removed 4 bases from V and 5 bases from J, with 15 bases in between. Germline V gene data show CDR1 as SGHDN and CDR2 as FVKESK. The CDR3 runs 14 residues. CDR3 amino acids: CASSRAPLDHEQYF. The CDR3 coding sequence is TGTGCCAGCAGCCGGGCACCCCTCGACCACGAGCAGTACTTC. Together with reference TRBV14 and TRBJ2-7, the CDR3 gives the full variable domain: EAGVTQFPSHSVIEKGQTVTLRCDPISGHDNLYWYRRVMGKEIKFLLHFVKESKQDESGMPNNRFLAERTGGTYSTLKVQPAELEDSGVYFCASSRAPLDHEQYFGPGTRLTVT.

The chain couples TRBV7-9 to TRBJ2-3, with D hard to call. Germline lookup yields CDR1 SEHNR and CDR2 FQNEAQ (reference sequence). The CDR3 runs 14 residues. V shed 6 bases and J shed 0 bases, with 10 bases lying between them. In nucleotides, the CDR3 is TGTGCCAGCAGTTACAGTTCTAGCACAGATACGCAGTATTTT. Its translation is CASSYSSSTDTQYF.